Each of the 20 T cell receptor beta chains below was sequenced from the same sample in a study of blood T cell repertoires in COVID-19. Assay: immunoSEQ multiplex PCR; the TCRdb copy retains only in-frame clones and omits some. The repertoire holds approximately 140,000 clones, with approximately 80% as singletons. Sequenced sample: peripheral blood. These receptors were taken from a man in his fifties or sixties with active or convalescent COVID-19.

The gene calls are TRBV6-1 and TRBJ2-7, with D tentatively TRBD2 (5 bases). The germline gives CDR1 MNHNS, CDR2 SASEGT. Between the trimmed V and J ends, which lost 5 bases and 3 bases, there was a span of 11 bases. The CDR3 sequence is 13 residues long. CDR3 coding DNA: TGTGCCAGCAGTTCGGGCGGGCACTACGAGCAGTACTTC. It specifies CASSSGGHYEQYF.

The sample holds a few counts of this clone. This chain uses TRBV3-1 (or the pseudogene TRBV3-2) with TRBJ1-2, with TRBD1 identical over 7 bases. This CDR3 has 14 amino acids. V shed 5 bases and J 4 bases; nucleotides not matched to a gene: 7. CDR1 is LGHDT and CDR2 is YNNKEL in the germline V gene (reference sequence). The CDR3 DNA is TGTGCCAGCAGCTCGGGACAGCCTGGCTATGGCTACACCTTC. This gives the protein CASSSGQPGYGYTF.

The chain employs TRBV28 and TRBJ2-5; 8 bases are a match to TRBD2. CDR1 is MDHEN and CDR2 is SYDVKM in the germline V gene. This CDR3 comprises 13 residues. DNA of the CDR3: TGTACCGCCGGGGGGGCCAGGGCAGAGACCCAGTACTTC. It yields the protein CTAGGARAETQYF.

As for this clone: Compared with germline, one end of the junction differs, possibly owing to a read error. The chain links TRBV4-2 to TRBJ2-5; D uncertain. This CDR3 spans 13 amino acids. The V gene's germline CDR1 is LGHNA and CDR2 YNFKEQ. CDR3 region: CASNQGPQETQYF. DNA of the CDR3: TGTGCCAGCAACCAAGGGCCGCAAGAGACCCAGTACTTC.

The chain uses TRBV2 and TRBJ2-1; 9 positions match TRBD2. The V gene end was trimmed by 7 bases and the J gene end by 8 bases; junction bases not matched to a gene: 12. The germline CDR1 and CDR2 sequences are SNHLY and FYNNEI. The CDR3 has 15 residues. The CDR3 DNA reads TGTGCCAGCATCCCGGGCGGGAGGGCCCATGATGAGCAGTTCTTC. Translated: CASIPGGRAHDEQFF.

The V call is TRBV24-1, the J call TRBJ1-2; 7 bases agree with TRBD1. With V trimmed by 5 bases and J by 7 bases, 6 bases remained unmatched. The germline CDR1 and CDR2 sequences are KGHDR and SFDVKD. This CDR3 region has 13 residues. The CDR3 coding sequence is TGTGCCACCAGTGCAATACAGGGGTCTGGCTACACCTTC. It yields the protein CATSAIQGSGYTF.

The V call is TRBV6-6, the J call TRBJ2-3; the match to TRBD2 covers 7 bases. J was trimmed by 6 bases and V by 4 bases; bases with no gene match: 10. There are 15 residues in the CDR3. The germline gives CDR1 MNHNY, CDR2 SVGAGI (reference sequence). The CDR3 spells CASSWRSGGADTQYF. In DNA form, the CDR3 reads TGTGCCAGCAGTTGGAGATCGGGAGGCGCGGATACGCAGTATTTT.

This clone was counted only a few times. The chain combines TRBV7-8 with TRBJ2-7; 7 bases align to TRBD1. CDR1 is SGHVS, CDR2 FQNEAQ, per germline. With 5 bases clipped from V and 2 bases from J, the junction kept 6 bases outside the gene matches. The CDR3 has 14 amino acids. The CDR3 loop reads CASSPDRAAYEQYF. CDR3 bases: TGTGCCAGCAGCCCCGACAGGGCGGCCTACGAGCAGTACTTC.

The rearrangement links TRBV6-2 or TRBV6-3 to TRBJ2-7, with D uncertain. V was cut by 0 bases and J by 5 bases, with 14 bases left in between. The CDR3 loop spans 15 amino acids. Looked up from germline, CDR1 is MNHEY and CDR2 is SVGEGT. The CDR3 spells CASSYSWFEADEQYF. CDR3 nucleotide sequence: TGTGCCAGCAGTTACTCGTGGTTCGAGGCGGACGAGCAGTACTTC.

The chain combines TRBV19 with TRBJ2-1; D remains ambiguous. With 2 bases removed from V and 7 bases from J, the gap between germline ends came to 12 bases. The CDR3 spans 14 residues. CDR1 is LNHDA, CDR2 SQIVND, per germline (reference sequence). The DNA of the CDR3 is TGTGCCAGTAGTATATTCCAGCGAGGTAATGAGCAGTTCTTC. Translated, it gives CASSIFQRGNEQFF.

The gene calls are TRBV29-1 and TRBJ1-2; 9 nucleotides match TRBD1. The V segment lost 4 bases and the J segment 10 bases; nucleotides outside the gene matches: 10. Germline V lookup: CDR1 SQVTM, CDR2 ANQGSEA. The CDR3 consists of 13 residues. The CDR3 here is CSVVSGQGDDYTF. The CDR3, as DNA: TGCAGCGTTGTTTCGGGACAGGGTGACGACTACACCTTC.

The chain employs TRBV19 and TRBJ1-1; D is undetermined. Germline V lookup: CDR1 LNHDA, CDR2 SQIVND (reference sequence). V lost 2 bases and J 3 bases, leaving 7 bases between the germline ends. The CDR3 covers 13 residues. The CDR3 DNA sequence: TGTGCCAGTAGTATAAATCTAGACACTGAAGCTTTCTTT. It is translated as CASSINLDTEAFF.

The chain recombines TRBV7-2 with TRBJ2-5; tentative D call: TRBD2 (5 bases). V was shortened by 4 bases and J by 9 bases, with 12 bases between the two germline ends. Germline V gene sequence: CDR1 SGHTA, CDR2 FQGNSA. The CDR3 runs 12 residues. CDR3 nucleotide sequence: TGTGCCAGCAGCTCCTACCGAGGGTCCCAGTACTTC. Translation: CASSSYRGSQYF.

The chain couples TRBV7-8 to TRBJ1-3; weak D call: TRBD1 (5 bases). The CDR3 has 13 amino acids. V lost 6 bases and J lost 1, with 7 bases in between. Germline V gives CDR1 SGHVS, CDR2 FQNEAQ. The CDR3 nucleotides read TGTGCCAGCAGGCCAGGGTCTGGAAACACCATATATTTT. The encoded protein is CASRPGSGNTIYF.

This chain connects TRBV29-1 to TRBJ2-1; 8 nucleotides align to TRBD1. After removal of 3 bases from V and 6 bases from J, the junction contained 16 bases not matched to a gene. Per germline, CDR1 SQVTM and CDR2 ANQGSEA. CDR3 length: 17 residues. The CDR3 region has the DNA TGCAGCGTTGAGGAAGGACAGGGTATGAGTGGGACCAATGAGCAGTTCTTC. Residues: CSVEEGQGMSGTNEQFF.

The CDR3 DNA is TGCGCCAGCAGCTTGGCCGCCGACAACTATAATTCACCCCTCCACTTT. Residues: CASSLAADNYNSPLHF. J is TRBJ1-6 and V is TRBV5-1; D uncertain. Trimming took 0 bases from V and 3 from J, leaving 10 bases between them. The length of the CDR3 is 16 residues. Germline CDR1 is SGHRS and CDR2 is YFSETQ.

The chain recombines TRBV12-3 or TRBV12-4 with TRBJ1-6; tentative D call: TRBD1 (5 bases). V gave up 7 bases and J gave up 8 bases, with 12 bases separating them. The CDR3 has 13 amino acids. CDR3 loop: CASKLQGHSPLHF. The CDR3 DNA sequence: TGTGCCAGCAAGCTTCAGGGTCATTCACCCCTCCACTTT.

The chain has TRBV4-2 and TRBJ2-6; D may be TRBD1 (6 bases). Germline V lookup: CDR1 LGHNA, CDR2 YNFKEQ. Deletions cut 2 bases from V and 1 base from J, with 9 bases between. The CDR3 totals 16 residues. CDR3 coding DNA: TGTGCCAGCAGCCAATTAACAGGGTCTGGGGCCAACGTCCTGACTTTC. It yields the protein CASSQLTGSGANVLTF.

The rearrangement joins TRBV3-1 (or the pseudogene TRBV3-2) to TRBJ2-3; D is unclear. Germline CDR1 reads LGHDT; CDR2 reads YNNKEL (reference sequence). This CDR3 is built from 12 residues. The germline V and J ends were trimmed by 5 bases and 4 bases, with 7 bases remaining between them. CDR3 residues: CASSVRADTQYF. CDR3 in DNA: TGTGCCAGCAGCGTTCGGGCAGATACGCAGTATTTT.

The CDR3 DNA sequence: TGTGCCAGCAGCCCTCCACGGCGGGAGGCACCCTACAATGAGCAGTTCTTC. Its translation: CASSPPRREAPYNEQFF. V and J are TRBV7-8 and TRBJ2-1; TRBD2 aligns across 8 bases. This CDR3 has 17 residues. V shed 5 bases, J shed 2 bases, and the junction held 11 bases outside the gene matches. The germline gives CDR1 SGHVS, CDR2 FQNEAQ.